Reported below is one T cell receptor (beta chain). The data were taken from a study of cytomegalovirus exposure and HLA in healthy donors. There are 12 residues in the CDR3. Trimming took off 4 bases at V and 5 bases at J, with 10 bases between the two ends. CDR1 and CDR2 from the germline V gene are SGHDT and YYEEEE. The method was immunoSEQ multiplex PCR; TCRdb's version includes in-frame clones alone and lacks a portion of them. The sample carries under 300,000 clones, roughly 89% recorded once. Input material: PBMCs. The chain has TRBV5-6 and TRBJ2-7; D possibly corresponds to TRBD1 (5 bases). The receptor's source is a woman aged 18-30 years in good health and CMV-seronegative. In DNA form, the CDR3 reads TGTGCCAGCAGCACGGACATGGACGAGCAGTACTTC. Protein product: CASSTDMDEQYF.